Shown below are 14 T cell receptor beta chains from a single sample sequenced in a study of long-term antiretroviral therapy in people with HIV. Sequencing relied on immunoSEQ assay v3.0, run at survey level. The assay was immunoSEQ multiplex PCR, and TCRdb's table has in-frame clones only and misses some. The sample has around 38,000 clones, roughly 93% seen once. The material was unsorted PBMCs, obtained about 9 years after starting antiretroviral therapy. These receptors came from a man younger than 40 with HIV.

The V call is TRBV28, the J call TRBJ1-4, with no clear D. The germline V gene encodes CDR1 MDHEN and CDR2 SYDVKM. CDR3 length: 16 residues. V lost 2 bases to trimming and J lost 1 base, with 11 bases between them. CDR3 region: CASSLVHEGTNEKLFF. In nucleotides, the CDR3 is TGTGCCAGCAGTTTAGTGCACGAGGGAACTAATGAAAAACTGTTTTTT.

The rearrangement joins TRBV2 to TRBJ2-1; TRBD1 aligns across 10 bases. Unmatched junction bases numbered 3, after V lost 6 bases and J lost 7 bases. The CDR3 loop spans 13 amino acids. Per the germline V gene, CDR1 is SNHLY and CDR2 is FYNNEI. CDR3 in DNA: TGTGCCAGCAGGGACAGGGGGTGGAATGAGCAGTTCTTC. Protein product: CASRDRGWNEQFF.

This clone showed up just once. This chain links TRBV5-1 with TRBJ2-1, with 13 positions matching TRBD2. CDR3 length equals 16 residues. J gave up 7 bases and V 3 bases, and 7 bases lay outside the gene matches. Germline V gene sequence: CDR1 SGHRS, CDR2 YFSETQ. The CDR3, as DNA: TGCGCCAGCAGCTGGACTAGCGGGGGATTTTTGAATGAGCAGTTCTTC. Translating gives CASSWTSGGFLNEQFF. Based on the CDR3 plus reference TRBV5-1 and TRBJ2-1, the full variable domain is KAGVTQTPRYLIKTRGQQVTLSCSPISGHRSVSWYQQTPGQGLQFLFEYFSETQRNKGNFPGRFSGRQFSNSRSEMNVSTLELGDSALYLCASSWTSGGFLNEQFFGPGTRLTVL.

The chain links TRBV10-3 to TRBJ1-6; D gene unclear. The CDR3 is made up of 19 amino acids. CDR1 ENHRY and CDR2 SYGVKD come from the germline V gene. V gave up 0 bases and J gave up 0 bases, with 15 bases separating them. DNA of the CDR3: TGTGCCATCAGTGAGTCATCATCGGGGATGAGCTCCTATAATTCACCCCTCCACTTT. It yields the protein CAISESSSGMSSYNSPLHF.

The chain's CDR3 is CASRGTDTYEQYV. The CDR3 region has the DNA TGCGCCAGTAGGGGGACAGACACCTACGAGCAGTACGTC. V and J are TRBV10-1 and TRBJ2-7, with TRBD1 matching 7 bases. Germline-derived CDR1 and CDR2 are WNHNN and SYGVQD (reference sequence). The CDR3 contains 13 residues. The V and J ends lost 9 bases and 2 bases, in that order; junction bases with no gene match: 7.

This sequence joins TRBV19 and TRBJ1-1; possibly TRBD1 for D (5 bases). The V end was cut by 5 bases, the J end by 1 base, with 14 bases between. Germline CDR1 is LNHDA and CDR2 is SQIVND (reference sequence). This CDR3 is built from 15 residues. CDR3 in amino acids: CASSSHQGTNTEAFF. CDR3 DNA: TGTGCCAGTAGTTCACACCAGGGCACGAACACTGAAGCTTTCTTT.

This chain joins TRBV19 and TRBJ1-1; 8 nucleotides agree with TRBD1. Germline V gene data show CDR1 as LNHDA and CDR2 as SQIVND (reference sequence). The CDR3 runs to 16 residues. Trimming cost V 7 bases and J 0 bases; bases outside gene matches: 10. The CDR3 region has the DNA TGTGCCAGTACCCGGACAGGGAGGGCAATGAACACTGAAGCTTTCTTT. It codes for CASTRTGRAMNTEAFF. The full variable domain, with the rest looked up from reference TRBV19 and TRBJ1-1, is DGGITQSPKYLFRKEGQNVTLSCEQNLNHDAMYWYRQDPGQGLRLIYYSQIVNDFQKGDIAEGYSVSREKKESFPLTVTSAQKNPTAFYLCASTRTGRAMNTEAFFGQGTRLTVV.

This chain connects TRBV6-5 to TRBJ2-5; D unclear. The CDR3 spans 13 residues. V lost 5 bases and J lost 4, with 11 bases in between. CDR1 MNHEY and CDR2 SVGAGI come from the germline V gene. This chain's CDR3 is CASSLVGRETQYF. The CDR3 DNA sequence: TGTGCCAGCAGTCTAGTAGGAAGAGAGACCCAGTACTTC.

This chain connects TRBV5-5 to TRBJ2-7; possibly TRBD1 or TRBD2 for D (5 bases each). The length of the CDR3 is 13 residues. V lost 4 bases, J lost 0 bases, and 8 bases lay in between. Per the germline V gene, CDR1 is SGHKS and CDR2 is YYEKEE (reference sequence). CDR3 in DNA: TGTGCCAGCAGCGGGGGACCCTCCTACGAGCAGTACGTC. It translates to CASSGGPSYEQYV.

This clone was detected once. This sequence joins TRBV7-9 and TRBJ1-5; D is undetermined. V shed 1 base and J shed 5 bases, with 6 bases lying between them. The CDR3 extends over 13 amino acids. CDR1 is SEHNR, CDR2 FQNEAQ, per germline (reference sequence). This chain's CDR3 is CASSLGIYQPQHF. For the CDR3, the DNA is TGTGCCAGCAGCTTAGGAATTTATCAGCCCCAGCATTTT.

The genes are TRBV6-1 and TRBJ2-7; D is perhaps TRBD1 (6 bases). CDR1 MNHNS and CDR2 SASEGT come from the germline V gene. The CDR3 is 14 residues long. The V end was cut by 7 bases, the J end by 2 bases, with 15 bases between. CDR3 residues: CASKISGDAYEQYV. CDR3 coding DNA: TGTGCCAGCAAAATATCAGGGGATGCCTACGAGCAGTACGTC.

The chain joins TRBV2 to TRBJ1-2, with D maybe TRBD1 (6 bases). The germline V and J ends were trimmed by 1 base and 1 base, with 16 bases remaining between them. The CDR3 loop spans 17 amino acids. CDR1 and CDR2 (germline): SNHLY, FYNNEI. For the CDR3, the DNA is TGTGCCAGCAGTGAAGGCGGGGGGGACATCGGTAACTATGGCTACACCTTC. Protein sequence: CASSEGGGDIGNYGYTF.

V and J are TRBV11-3 and TRBJ2-3; 11 bases line up with TRBD2. The V gene's germline CDR1 is SGHNT and CDR2 YENEEA. Unmatched junction bases numbered 11, after V lost 3 bases and J lost 6 bases. The CDR3 loop spans 17 amino acids. CDR3 coding DNA: TGTGCCAGCAGCTTGGGTTTGTCTAGCGGGGGGATGGATACGCAGTATTTT. Amino acid sequence: CASSLGLSSGGMDTQYF.

The CDR3 nucleotides read TGTGCCAGCAGCGTACATACAGGGGTTTACGACAATGAGCAGTTCTTC. Translating it yields CASSVHTGVYDNEQFF. V usage is TRBV9 and J usage is TRBJ2-1; 7 positions match TRBD1. The junction had 9 bases not matched to a gene; V was cut back by 1 base and J by 5 bases. The CDR3 covers 16 residues. Germline V gene data show CDR1 as SGDLS and CDR2 as YYNGEE.